These 14 T cell receptor beta chains share one sample of origin, sequenced in a study of regulatory T cells in long-lasting Graves disease. The time point denotes: persistent/refractory GD, antithyroid drugs over 5 years with positive TRAb. From RNA extracted from PBMCs, the TCR library was made. Relying on iRepertoire HTBI primers and Arm-PCR of CDR3 regions, the team built TCR beta libraries. Using its own MiXCR run on the multiplex PCR reads, TCRdb lists one record per CDR3 protein. This table has 390,000 or so distinct CDR3 sequences, approximately 25% appearing once. The specimen comprised peripheral blood mononuclear cells (PBMCs), sampled when the disease was refractory, from a patient treated with antithyroid drugs. Receptor source: a woman aged 35 to 49 with Graves disease.

The chain links TRBV20-1 to TRBJ1-5, with D tentatively TRBD1 (6 bases). There are 13 residues in the CDR3. Germline V lookup: CDR1 DFQATT, CDR2 SNEGSKA (reference sequence). The CDR3 DNA follows: TGCGCCTCCGGGACACCCTTCGATCAGCCCCAGCATTTT. This translates into CASGTPFDQPQHF.

The genes are TRBV4-2 and TRBJ2-7; tentatively, D is TRBD1 (7 bases). Trimming left V 2 bases short and J 4 bases short, with 15 bases between. Germline V lookup: CDR1 LGHNA, CDR2 YNFKEQ. The CDR3 contains 15 residues. The CDR3 here is CASSQLGRGEYEQYF. CDR3 nucleotides: TGTGCCAGCAGCCAACTGGGCAGGGGGGAATACGAGCAGTACTTC.

Only a few counts were recorded for this clonotype. The chain couples TRBV19 to TRBJ2-7; perhaps D is TRBD1 or TRBD2 (5 bases each). The germline CDR1 and CDR2 sequences are LNHDA and SQIVND (reference sequence). There are 13 residues in the CDR3. Trimming cost V 4 bases and J 4 bases, with 11 bases left between them. CDR3 in amino acids: CASSTGTRYEQYF. The CDR3 region has the DNA TGTGCCAGTAGTACCGGGACCCGATACGAGCAGTACTTC. The entire variable domain, with the rest obtained from reference TRBV19 and TRBJ2-7, is as follows: DGGITQSPKYLFRKEGQNVTLSCEQNLNHDAMYWYRQDPGQGLRLIYYSQIVNDFQKGDIAEGYSVSREKKESFPLTVTSAQKNPTAFYLCASSTGTRYEQYFGPGTRLTVT.

The chain employs TRBV3-1 and TRBJ1-2, with 7 bases aligning to TRBD1. CDR1 is LGHDT, CDR2 YNNKEL, per germline (reference sequence). V lost 1 base, J lost 3 bases, and 2 bases stayed unmatched. CDR3 length: 14 amino acids. This CDR3 reads CASSQGQGHYGYTF. CDR3 bases: TGTGCCAGCAGCCAAGGACAGGGCCACTATGGCTACACCTTC.

Ten or more counts support this clonotype. This chain uses TRBV28 with TRBJ2-7; a possible D gene is TRBD2 (7 bases). This CDR3 has 17 residues. Germline V gene data show CDR1 as MDHEN and CDR2 as SYDVKM. V was shortened by 2 bases and J by 2 bases, with 19 bases between the two germline ends. The CDR3 loop is CASSLPSRGAEAYEQYF. CDR3 coding DNA: TGTGCCAGCAGTTTACCCTCCCGGGGGGCAGAAGCCTACGAGCAGTACTTC.

The rearrangement joins TRBV19 to TRBJ1-5; no definite D call. Trimming pared 8 bases from V and 3 bases from J, leaving 14 bases between. The germline gives CDR1 LNHDA, CDR2 SQIVND (reference sequence). The CDR3 spans 14 residues. In DNA, the CDR3 is TGTGCCAGTGGCCGGGTCGGAAACAATCAGCCCCAGCATTTT. It translates to CASGRVGNNQPQHF.

This clonotype was counted a few times. The chain has TRBV9 and TRBJ1-1; 8 positions agree with TRBD1. Germline V gives CDR1 SGDLS, CDR2 YYNGEE. The CDR3 length is 15 residues. The J segment lost 3 bases and the V segment lost 3 bases, leaving 7 bases of the junction unmatched. CDR3: CASSASDRGHTEAFF. CDR3 sequence (DNA): TGTGCCAGCAGCGCTTCTGACAGGGGACACACTGAAGCTTTCTTT.

This clonotype was recorded many times. The J gene is TRBJ1-1, the V gene TRBV6-5; D is possibly TRBD1 (5 bases). Trimming shortened V by 2 bases and J by 5 bases, and 18 bases separated the two germline ends. CDR3 length: 16 residues. Per the germline V gene, CDR1 is MNHEY and CDR2 is SVGAGI. In nucleotides, the CDR3 is TGTGCCAGCAGTTACGAGCCCCAGGGTGCGGGTACTGAAGCTTTCTTT. It codes for CASSYEPQGAGTEAFF.

This sequence joins TRBV20-1 and TRBJ2-7, with 8 bases that match TRBD2. This CDR3 is 14 amino acids long. The V gene's germline CDR1 is DFQATT and CDR2 SNEGSKA (reference sequence). The J segment lost 3 bases and the V segment lost 0 bases, leaving 4 bases of the junction unmatched. CDR3 residues: CSARDPSGSYEQYF. In nucleotides, the CDR3 is TGCAGTGCTAGAGATCCCAGCGGGAGCTACGAGCAGTACTTC.

At least ten counts were recorded for this clonotype. The chain has TRBV2 and TRBJ2-2, with D possibly being TRBD2 (6 bases). V dropped 7 bases and J dropped 0 bases, with 9 bases sitting between them. CDR3 length equals 14 residues. Germline CDR1 reads SNHLY; CDR2 reads FYNNEI. The CDR3 spells CASISGTNTGELFF. Here the CDR3 DNA reads TGTGCCAGCATTAGCGGTACGAACACCGGGGAGCTGTTTTTT.

This clonotype has a count of ten or more. V is TRBV10-3 and J is TRBJ2-2; D not certain. CDR3 length: 14 amino acids. In germline, CDR1 is ENHRY, CDR2 SYGVKD. V lost 5 bases to trimming and J lost 0 bases, with 7 bases between them. CDR3: CAISYSANTGELFF. The DNA for the CDR3 is TGTGCCATCAGTTATTCAGCGAACACCGGGGAGCTGTTTTTT.

The chain joins TRBV11-2 to TRBJ2-7, with TRBD2 as a possible D gene (6 bases). This CDR3 is 14 amino acids long. V was cut by 1 base and J by 5 bases, with 12 bases left in between. Germline CDR1 reads SGHAT; CDR2 reads FQNNGV. The CDR3 spells CASSLAGVADEQYF. As DNA, the CDR3 is TGTGCCAGCAGCTTAGCGGGAGTTGCCGACGAGCAGTACTTC.

This clonotype was picked up many times. The V call is TRBV12-3 or TRBV12-4, the J call TRBJ2-3; D possibly corresponds to TRBD2 (6 bases). The CDR3 spans 14 residues. Trimming pared 6 bases from V and 2 bases from J, leaving 12 bases between. The CDR3 coding sequence is TGTGCCAGCAGCACCGGGAGCCTCACAGATACGCAGTATTTT. Its translation is CASSTGSLTDTQYF.

This clonotype was observed at least ten times. The chain uses TRBV20-1 and TRBJ2-2, with D uncertain. Deletions cut 3 bases from V and 0 bases from J, with 5 bases between. This CDR3 is 13 amino acids long. Per germline, CDR1 DFQATT and CDR2 SNEGSKA (reference sequence). The DNA of the CDR3 is TGCAGTGCTAGTTCGGCGAACACCGGGGAGCTGTTTTTT. This codes for CSASSANTGELFF.